This T cell receptor (beta chain) was sequenced in a study of CD8+ T cells in alopecia areata. General study results and limits: Compared with mice, patients displayed less clear TCR sharing, possibly for HLA-related reasons. It was lesional scalp, especially alopecia totalis/universalis, that showed higher clonality than normal scalp.

TCR sequencing used cDNA made by reverse transcription of extracted RNA. Measured with immunoSEQ multiplex PCR; TCRdb has only the in-frame clones, and not every one. The repertoire includes roughly 150,000 clones, 55% of them detected once, and 4.8% sits in the top ten. PBMCs served as the source from which CD4+ and CD8+ T cells were sorted. V was shortened by 3 bases and J by 4 bases, with 18 bases between the two germline ends. This CDR3 contains 16 residues. Germline loops: CDR1 KGHSH, CDR2 LQKENI. Notes on this clone: The antigen is not known.

This receptor was taken from a human donor in good health. The sequencing input was CD4+ T cells sorted from blood. The V and J genes are TRBV18 and TRBJ1-1; D is unclear. The CDR3 loop reads CASSPLSAGLGTEAFF. CDR3 nucleotide sequence: TGTGCCAGCTCACCCCTGAGCGCGGGATTAGGCACTGAAGCTTTCTTT.